The TCR beta chain described here comes from a study of cytomegalovirus exposure and HLA in healthy donors. In the study overall: Membership in the Caucasian-associated ancestry cluster was found for 75% to 90% of about 430 genotyped donors.

CDR1 and CDR2 (germline): SGHDT, YYEEEE. J lost 2 bases, V lost 1 base, and 6 bases had no gene match. The CDR3 totals 17 residues. Amplification used 60 Vbeta primers and 13 Jbeta primers. Measured with immunoSEQ multiplex PCR; TCRdb has only the in-frame clones, and not every one. Altogether approximately 150,000 clones are present, 78% being singletons, with the ten largest covering roughly an eighth. For this clone: The antigen remains undetermined.

Study-level results: Most subjects' HLA-A and HLA-B alleles were reportedly predicted from TCR beta sequences. While the bulk of TCR sequences proved rare, some public TCRs turned up in many donors.

The clonotype comes from a woman aged 50 to 65 in good health and CMV-seropositive. This rearrangement joins TRBV5-6 to TRBJ2-6, with TRBD2 matching 7 bases. Sequencing was done on a sample of PBMCs. The CDR3 protein is CASSLRAGSPGANVLTF. DNA of the CDR3: TGTGCCAGCAGCTTGAGAGCGGGGAGCCCTGGGGCCAACGTCCTGACTTTC.